The 15 T cell receptor beta chains presented below share a single source sample, sequenced in a study of cytomegalovirus exposure and HLA in healthy donors. Both 60 Vbeta primers and 13 Jbeta primers went into the PCR. Sequencing was performed with immunoSEQ multiplex PCR; in TCRdb, only in-frame clones are kept and a portion is missing. The table lists about 150,000 clones, 75% of them singletons. The sample taken for sequencing was PBMCs. Every receptor here comes from a man aged 30 to 45 in good health and CMV-seronegative.

Here the CDR3 DNA reads TGTGCCAGCAGCCTACAGGGGTTCGGGGAGCTGTTTTTT. It is translated as CASSLQGFGELFF. V is TRBV7-3 and J is TRBJ2-2; 7 nucleotides line up with TRBD1. V trimming: 5 bases; J trimming: 7 bases; junction bases outside the gene matches: 4. The length of the CDR3 is 13 residues. CDR1 is SGHTA, CDR2 FQGTGA, per germline.

The chain links TRBV27 to TRBJ2-1, with 12 bases identical to TRBD2. The CDR3 totals 17 residues. V gave up 4 bases and J gave up 0 bases; unmatched junction bases: 4. CDR1 and CDR2 (germline): MNHEY, SMNVEV (reference sequence). The CDR3 sequence is CASSSGTSGFSYNEQFF. The CDR3 nucleotides read TGTGCCAGCAGTTCCGGGACTAGCGGGTTCTCCTACAATGAGCAGTTCTTC.

This clone showed up just once. The genes are TRBV28 and TRBJ1-5; a possible D gene is TRBD1 (6 bases). Trimming shortened V by 1 base and J by 5 bases, and 15 bases separated the two germline ends. The length of the CDR3 is 16 residues. Germline CDR1 reads MDHEN; CDR2 reads SYDVKM. The CDR3 protein is CASSLFRGAGYQPQHF. CDR3 nucleotides: TGTGCCAGCAGTTTATTCAGGGGCGCGGGCTATCAGCCCCAGCATTTT.

The CDR3 sequence is CASKTPGSYEQYF. CDR3 DNA sequence: TGTGCCAGCAAGACCCCGGGGAGCTACGAGCAGTACTTC. The J gene is TRBJ2-7, the V gene TRBV28, with D perhaps matching TRBD2 (5 bases). The CDR3 spans 13 residues. The germline gives CDR1 MDHEN, CDR2 SYDVKM. Trimming pared 7 bases from V and 3 bases from J, leaving 13 bases between. Based on the CDR3 plus reference TRBV28 and TRBJ2-7, the full variable domain is DVKVTQSSRYLVKRTGEKVFLECVQDMDHENMFWYRQDPGLGLRLIYFSYDVKMKEKGDIPEGYSVSREKKERFSLILESASTNQTSMYLCASKTPGSYEQYFGPGTRLTVT.

The rearrangement uses TRBV6-1 and TRBJ1-5, with TRBD1 as a possible D gene (5 bases). Germline assignment: CDR1 MNHNS and CDR2 SASEGT. Trimming cost V 2 bases and J 5 bases, with 10 bases left between them. The CDR3 loop spans 14 amino acids. CDR3 coding DNA: TGTGCCAGCAGTGAATATGGGGGGGATCAGCCCCAGCATTTT. This sequence encodes CASSEYGGDQPQHF.

The chain couples TRBV6-1 to TRBJ1-2; TRBD1 might be the D (6 bases). The CDR3 sequence is 14 residues long. Looked up from germline, CDR1 is MNHNS and CDR2 is SASEGT. Trimming removed 7 bases at V and 4 bases at J, with 16 bases between. CDR3 protein: CASTLQGWGYGYTF. The CDR3 bases are TGTGCCAGCACCCTCCAGGGGTGGGGCTATGGCTACACCTTC.

The chain combines TRBV5-5 with TRBJ2-1, with 9 bases matching TRBD2. Germline CDR1 reads SGHKS; CDR2 reads YYEKEE (reference sequence). The CDR3 extends over 15 amino acids. V lost 5 bases, J lost 5 bases, and 8 bases stayed unmatched. The CDR3 region is CASSFGTSSNNEQFF. CDR3 DNA: TGTGCCAGCAGTTTCGGGACTAGCAGTAACAATGAGCAGTTCTTC.

The chain couples TRBV5-1 to TRBJ2-6; maybe TRBD1 (5 bases). Trimming removed 3 bases at V and 0 bases at J, with 10 bases between. The CDR3 contains 16 residues. Germline loops: CDR1 SGHRS, CDR2 YFSETQ. CDR3 DNA sequence: TGCGCCAGCAGCTCACAGGTTAGCTCTGGGGCCAACGTCCTGACTTTC. Its protein is CASSSQVSSGANVLTF.

This clone has only a few counts. This chain connects TRBV6-5 to TRBJ2-1; 14 bases are a match to TRBD2. This CDR3 is 16 amino acids long. J lost 11 bases, V lost 0 bases, and 6 bases had no gene match. Looked up from germline, CDR1 is MNHEY and CDR2 is SVGAGI. CDR3 sequence (DNA): TGTGCCAGCAGTTACTCGAGGACTAGCGGGAGGATAAAGCAGTTCTTC. This sequence encodes CASSYSRTSGRIKQFF.

The chain carries TRBV10-3 and TRBJ1-5, with 8 bases aligning to TRBD1. V was pared by 8 bases and J by 6 bases, with 3 bases of the junction left unmatched. CDR3 size: 12 residues. Per the germline V gene, CDR1 is ENHRY and CDR2 is SYGVKD. The CDR3 loop reads CAIGTGSQPQHF. The DNA for the CDR3 is TGTGCCATCGGGACAGGAAGTCAGCCCCAGCATTTT.

This clone was detected a few times. V usage is TRBV6-1 and J usage is TRBJ2-7, with 9 bases identical to TRBD2. The germline V gene encodes CDR1 MNHNS and CDR2 SASEGT. V lost 6 bases, J lost 2 bases, and 8 bases stayed unmatched. The CDR3 is 15 residues long. The CDR3 DNA is TGTGCCAGCAGCCTTAGGGGACTAGCAGCCTACGAGCAGTACTTC. This sequence encodes CASSLRGLAAYEQYF.

This chain links TRBV11-2 with TRBJ1-1; D is perhaps TRBD1 (5 bases). Trimming stripped 2 bases from V and 11 bases from J, with 15 bases between. This CDR3 region has 13 residues. CDR1 SGHAT and CDR2 FQNNGV come from the germline V gene. CDR3 bases: TGTGCCAGCAGCTTACTTAGGGGCGAGGAGGCTTTCTTT. This sequence encodes CASSLLRGEEAFF.

This chain joins TRBV11-2 and TRBJ2-2, with TRBD1 matching 7 bases. Germline CDR1 and CDR2: SGHAT and FQNNGV. Trimming took 4 bases from V and 4 from J; bases not matched to a gene: 9. CDR3 size: 16 residues. The CDR3 bases are TGTGCCAGCAGCTCAGGAACAGGGGTGGTCACCGGGGAGCTGTTTTTT. Translated, it gives CASSSGTGVVTGELFF.

This clone was seen only a few times. The rearrangement links TRBV30 to TRBJ1-4; TRBD1 agrees at 7 bases. Germline V gives CDR1 GTSNPN, CDR2 SVGIG (reference sequence). This CDR3 has 15 residues. Trimming removed 2 bases from V and 6 bases from J; junction bases left unmatched: 9. The CDR3 region has the DNA TGTGCCTGGAGTTTAGTGACAGGGTGGGATGAAAAACTGTTTTTT. Translating gives CAWSLVTGWDEKLFF.

The rearrangement links TRBV5-6 to TRBJ1-2, with D hard to call. V was clipped by 0 bases and J by 8 bases, with 17 bases between them. The CDR3 covers 15 residues. Germline V gene lookup returns CDR1 SGHDT and CDR2 YYEEEE. CDR3 sequence: CASSLVPADPGGYTF. The CDR3, as DNA: TGTGCCAGCAGCTTGGTCCCCGCGGACCCGGGGGGCTACACCTTC.